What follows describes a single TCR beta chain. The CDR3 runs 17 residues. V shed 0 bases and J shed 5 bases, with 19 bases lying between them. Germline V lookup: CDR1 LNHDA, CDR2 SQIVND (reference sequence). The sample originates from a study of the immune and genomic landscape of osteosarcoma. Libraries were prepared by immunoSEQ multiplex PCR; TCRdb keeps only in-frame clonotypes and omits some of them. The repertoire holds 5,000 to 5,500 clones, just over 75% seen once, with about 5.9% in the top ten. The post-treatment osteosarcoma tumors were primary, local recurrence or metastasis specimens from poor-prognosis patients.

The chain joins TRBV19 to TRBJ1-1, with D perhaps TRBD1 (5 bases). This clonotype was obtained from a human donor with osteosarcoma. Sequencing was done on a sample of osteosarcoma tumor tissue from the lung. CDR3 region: CASSIDLRGPRGTEAFF. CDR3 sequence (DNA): TGTGCCAGTAGTATAGATCTTCGGGGTCCGAGGGGTACTGAAGCTTTCTTT.